This record looks at one T cell receptor (beta chain) sequence and its context. Its specific antigen is unknown. It has no much larger one-base neighbor in the sample; base qualities were not kept. The sample is drawn from a study of OX40 agonist ivuxolimab in advanced cancers. Study-level background: The costimulatory receptor OX40 (CD134) was targeted by ivuxolimab, a fully human IgG2 agonistic monoclonal antibody. Intravenous ivuxolimab was administered to patients every 2 weeks at six dose levels: 0.01, 0.1, 0.3, 1.5, 3 and 10 mg/kg. Among the roughly 52 dose-escalation patients, 19 had hepatocellular carcinoma, around 15 melanoma, 9 renal cell carcinoma and 9 head and neck cancer. In the dose-escalation cohort, 82.7% of patients were male, and the mean age was around 65 years with a range of about 20 to 90. Patients were allowed to have had prior anti-PD-1, anti-PD-L1 or anti-CTLA-4 therapy, and around two fifths of the dose-escalation patients had been treated with checkpoint inhibitors. Partial responses were achieved by three dose-escalation patients, of whom one had hepatocellular carcinoma and two had cutaneous melanoma. Peripheral TCRbeta sequencing aimed to test whether ivuxolimab altered TCR sequence diversity and caused clonal T-cell expansion. The paper covers the monotherapy dose-escalation part of the phase I ivuxolimab trial, which included N of about 56 patients.

The trial excluded patients who had a history of autoimmune disease or were on systemic immunosuppression. Peripheral blood for TCR sequencing was collected from all dose cohorts at baseline, on cycle 4 day 1, and on cycle 7 day 1. Samples were obtained from an open-label, multicenter, first-in-human phase I dose-escalation trial of ivuxolimab. The trial enrolled adults with locally advanced or metastatic head and neck squamous cell, hepatocellular, melanoma or renal cell carcinoma. Before TCR sequencing, CD4+ and CD8+ T cells were separately sorted from peripheral blood. Overall study outcomes, separate from this receptor: In the 0.1-3.0 mg/kg groups, partial responders were among the patients with the lowest normalized peripheral clonal expansion, particularly in CD8+ T cells. Clonal expansion of both CD4+ and CD8+ blood T cells was observed from baseline to week 6 at doses 0.1 to 3.0 mg/kg. Antigen specificity was not determined for the clonally expanded peripheral T cells. After ivuxolimab, CD8+ T cells had more expanded clones than CD4+ T cells on average. Low levels of normalized T-cell clonal expansion were also seen in some nonresponding patients.

Genomic DNA was isolated from the sorted cells so that the TCRbeta CDR3 region could be sequenced. The immunoSEQ Assay was used for sequencing of TCRbeta CDR3 regions. In TCRdb, the immuneACCESS table is reduced to in-frame sequences with V and J assigned. These tables do not hold every clone; where another copy was compared, an unresolved V gene accounts for under half, and the others remain unexplained. The sample table holds about 29,000 clones, of which 92% were seen once. 9.4% of the sample belongs to the ten largest clones. This TCR was sampled from an adult with an advanced solid tumor such as melanoma, head and neck, liver or kidney cancer. The sample was CD4+ or CD8+ T cells sorted from blood, taken in a trial of the OX40 agonist ivuxolimab.

The CDR3 region: CASSLGLAGETQYF. Read as DNA, the sequence is TGTGCCAGCAGTCTCGGACTAGCTGGGGAGACCCAGTACTTC. The rearrangement joined TRBV6-1 to TRBJ2-5, with TRBD2 identical over 8 junction bases. The CDR3, from cysteine to phenylalanine, totals 14 residues. Kept here is only the CDR3 DNA, which spans 42 bases and is read in frame from base 1. Via the germline V gene, CDR1 is MNHNS and CDR2 SASEGT. Unmatched junction bases come to 7, with V trimmed by 5 bases and J by 5 bases.